The 14 T cell receptor beta chains reported below all come from one sample, sequenced in a study of shared clonotypes between healthy human individuals. Terminally differentiated effector memory CD45RA+ cells were excluded from the naive CD8 cells, which were CD45RO-negative and positively selected for CCR7. The data were produced by immunoSEQ multiplex PCR, yet TCRdb's version contains in-frame clones alone and is incomplete. The data hold about 2.2 million clones, with 80% to 95% observed a single time. Specimen: naive CD8+ T cells from PBMCs. These receptor sequences come from a man in his late teens or twenties in good health. Some clones in this sample may be carry-over from other donors' samples.

The chain has TRBV6-5 and TRBJ2-2; D unclear. Trimming took 5 bases from V and 7 from J, leaving 14 bases between them. CDR3 length: 14 amino acids. CDR1 and CDR2 (germline): MNHEY, SVGAGI. Written as DNA, the CDR3 is TGTGCCAGCAGTGCCCGACATGATGGCGGGGAGCTGTTTTTT. Its translation is CASSARHDGGELFF.

The CDR3, as DNA: TGTGCCAGTAGTATAGATACGGGACAGTACCTCTACGAGCAGTACTTC. Translating it yields CASSIDTGQYLYEQYF. V and J are TRBV19 and TRBJ2-7; 7 bases match TRBD1. This CDR3 is 16 amino acids long. The germline CDR1 and CDR2 sequences are LNHDA and SQIVND (reference sequence). Trimming cost V 0 bases and J 3 bases; bases outside gene matches: 8.

The rearrangement links TRBV7-9 to TRBJ1-4; D is ambiguous. Germline V gene sequence: CDR1 SEHNR, CDR2 FQNEAQ (reference sequence). V was clipped by 0 bases and J by 9 bases, with 8 bases between them. The CDR3 runs to 13 residues. The chain's CDR3 is CASSLALDQKLFF. The DNA of the CDR3 is TGTGCCAGCAGCTTAGCCCTAGACCAAAAACTGTTTTTT.

This clone was detected once. V gene TRBV7-2 combines with J gene TRBJ2-7; 8 positions match TRBD1. The trim removed 4 bases at V and 3 bases at J, leaving 5 bases unmatched. The CDR3 length is 14 residues. CDR1 and CDR2 from the germline V gene are SGHTA and FQGNSA. The chain's CDR3 is CASSSTGGSYEQYF. CDR3 sequence (DNA): TGTGCCAGCAGCTCAACAGGGGGTAGCTACGAGCAGTACTTC.

This clone appeared once. V is TRBV5-8 and J is TRBJ1-3; no clear D. V was cut by 4 bases and J by 3 bases, with 14 bases left in between. The CDR3 runs to 15 residues. The germline CDR1 and CDR2 sequences are SGHTS and YDEGEE. CDR3 region: CASSRRAEFGNTIYF. The DNA of the CDR3 is TGTGCCAGCAGCCGTCGAGCCGAGTTTGGAAACACCATATATTTT.

The chain links TRBV7-9 to TRBJ2-1; unclear D gene. The germline V and J ends were trimmed by 0 bases and 4 bases, with 10 bases remaining between them. Germline V lookup: CDR1 SEHNR, CDR2 FQNEAQ (reference sequence). The CDR3 sequence is 15 residues long. CDR3 protein: CASSLAFKNYNEQFF. The CDR3 nucleotides are TGTGCCAGCAGCTTAGCGTTCAAAAATTACAATGAGCAGTTCTTC.

CDR3 nucleotide sequence: TGTGCCAGCAGGCCCCACACGAATGAGCAGTTCTTC. Protein: CASRPHTNEQFF. The chain employs TRBV9 and TRBJ2-1, with no clear D. CDR1 is SGDLS, CDR2 YYNGEE, per germline. CDR3 length: 12 amino acids. V was clipped by 5 bases and J by 7 bases, with 10 bases between them.

Here the CDR3 DNA reads TGTGCCAGCAGCTCGGCGGGTCGGCCACTGGACGAGCAGTACTTC. It codes for CASSSAGRPLDEQYF. The rearrangement uses TRBV5-5 and TRBJ2-7; tentatively, D is TRBD2 (5 bases). Trimming pared 3 bases from V and 5 bases from J, leaving 18 bases between. This CDR3 has 15 amino acids. Germline CDR1 reads SGHKS; CDR2 reads YYEKEE (reference sequence).

This rearrangement joins TRBV13 to TRBJ2-2; D is unclear. CDR3 length: 12 residues. The V and J ends lost 7 bases and 4 bases respectively, with 7 bases between them. Germline CDR1 is PRHDT and CDR2 is FYEKMQ (reference sequence). The CDR3 nucleotides read TGTGCCAGCATCCTCCCCACCGGGGAGCTGTTTTTT. Translated: CASILPTGELFF.

The rearrangement uses TRBV11-1 and TRBJ2-1; D ambiguous. This CDR3 contains 16 residues. Trimming removed 3 bases at V and 0 bases at J, with 12 bases between. The germline CDR1 and CDR2 sequences are SGHAT and FQDESV (reference sequence). The DNA of the CDR3 is TGTGCCAGCAGCTTTTTTACCGCCGGCTCCTACAATGAGCAGTTCTTC. It specifies CASSFFTAGSYNEQFF.

The J gene is TRBJ2-3, the V gene TRBV7-7; possibly TRBD2 for D (6 bases). The CDR3 is 15 residues long. Trimming cost V 6 bases and J 8 bases, with 21 bases left between them. The germline V gene encodes CDR1 SSHAT and CDR2 FNYEAQ (reference sequence). The CDR3 loop is CASSQGSAGLSTQYF. The CDR3 DNA reads TGTGCCAGCAGTCAGGGTAGCGCGGGACTCAGTACGCAGTATTTT. Filled out from reference TRBV7-7 and TRBJ2-3, the complete variable domain reads GAGVSQSPRYKVTKRGQDVTLRCDPISSHATLYWYQQALGQGPEFLTYFNYEAQPDKSGLPSDRFSAERPEGSISTLTIQRTEQRDSAMYRCASSQGSAGLSTQYFGPGTRLTVL.

The sample holds one count of this clone. This specimen includes other DNA sequences encoding the same CDR3. The chain employs TRBV7-9 and TRBJ2-7; D gene ambiguous. The ends were cut back, 5 bases at V and 3 bases at J, with 8 bases in the middle. Germline V CDR1 and CDR2: SEHNR, FQNEAQ (reference sequence). The CDR3 covers 12 residues. The CDR3 DNA follows: TGTGCCAGCAGCCCCCTTCTCTACGAGCAGTACTTC. The encoded protein is CASSPLLYEQYF.

V gene TRBV28 combines with J gene TRBJ2-1, with D tentatively TRBD2 (5 bases). The length of the CDR3 is 12 residues. Germline CDR1 MDHEN, CDR2 SYDVKM. Trimming shortened V by 10 bases and J by 7 bases, and 14 bases separated the two germline ends. CDR3 residues: CATTGLTNEQFF. The CDR3 DNA follows: TGTGCCACCACGGGGTTGACTAATGAGCAGTTCTTC. Combining the CDR3 with reference TRBV28 and TRBJ2-1 gives the whole variable domain DVKVTQSSRYLVKRTGEKVFLECVQDMDHENMFWYRQDPGLGLRLIYFSYDVKMKEKGDIPEGYSVSREKKERFSLILESASTNQTSMYLCATTGLTNEQFFGPGTRLTVL.

The CDR3 DNA is TGTGCCAGCAGTCCGGACAGGGGCATCGCAGATACGCAGTATTTT. This gives the protein CASSPDRGIADTQYF. The gene calls are TRBV28 and TRBJ2-3; 9 positions match TRBD1. Germline loops: CDR1 MDHEN, CDR2 SYDVKM. Unmatched junction bases numbered 7, after V lost 5 bases and J lost 4 bases. This CDR3 has 15 residues. Combining the CDR3 with reference TRBV28 and TRBJ2-3 gives the whole variable domain DVKVTQSSRYLVKRTGEKVFLECVQDMDHENMFWYRQDPGLGLRLIYFSYDVKMKEKGDIPEGYSVSREKKERFSLILESASTNQTSMYLCASSPDRGIADTQYFGPGTRLTVL.